This T cell receptor (beta chain) is drawn from a study of regulatory T cells in long-lasting Graves disease. Time point of the sample: newly diagnosed GD, antithyroid drugs for less than 3 months. PBMCs were the source of the RNA used for TCR sequencing. This clonotype was counted at least ten times. Per germline, CDR1 GTSNPN and CDR2 SVGIG (reference sequence). The CDR3 length is 12 residues. Trimming removed 0 bases from V and 11 bases from J, with 13 bases in between. Construction of TCR beta libraries relied on iRepertoire HTBI primers and on Arm-PCR targeting CDR3 regions. In the source study's methods: Samples revealed about 63 TRBV and approximately 15 TRBJ segments. From the multiplex PCR reads, TCRdb called clonotypes with MiXCR, one entry per CDR3 protein. The authors' filters were not applied to this entry. The sample holds roughly 440,000 distinct CDR3 sequences, roughly 15% seen once. The sample also formed part of further work on T cells in Graves' hyperthyroidism and ophthalmopathy.

The specimen was peripheral blood mononuclear cells (PBMCs), collected at new diagnosis, from a patient treated with antithyroid drugs. The chain carries TRBV30 and TRBJ1-1; tentative D call: TRBD1 (5 bases). The sequence derives from a woman in her late teens or twenties with Graves disease. CDR3 DNA: TGTGCCTGGAGTGTAGAGGGACTGGGTGCTTTCTTT. Protein sequence: CAWSVEGLGAFF.